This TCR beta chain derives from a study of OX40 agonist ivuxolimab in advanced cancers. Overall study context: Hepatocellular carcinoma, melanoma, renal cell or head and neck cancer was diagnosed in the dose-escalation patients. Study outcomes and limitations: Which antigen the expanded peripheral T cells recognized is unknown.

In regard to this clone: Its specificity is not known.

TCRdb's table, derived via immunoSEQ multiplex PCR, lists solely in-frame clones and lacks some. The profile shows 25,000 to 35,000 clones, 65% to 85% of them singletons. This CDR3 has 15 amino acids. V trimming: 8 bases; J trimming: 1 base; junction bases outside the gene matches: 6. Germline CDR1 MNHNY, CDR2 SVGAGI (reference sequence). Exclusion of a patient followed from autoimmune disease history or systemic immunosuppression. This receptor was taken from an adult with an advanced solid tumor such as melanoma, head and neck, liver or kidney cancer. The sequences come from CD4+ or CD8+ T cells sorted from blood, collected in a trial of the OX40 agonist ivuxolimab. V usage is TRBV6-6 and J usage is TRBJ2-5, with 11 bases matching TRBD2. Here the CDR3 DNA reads TGTGCCAGCGACTATAGCGGGGGGGCCCAAGAGACCCAGTACTTC. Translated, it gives CASDYSGGAQETQYF.